Below, 16 T cell receptor beta chains from the same sample are listed, as sequenced in a study of T cell responses to AZD1222 COVID-19 vaccine. The data were produced by immunoSEQ multiplex PCR, yet TCRdb's version contains in-frame clones alone and is incomplete. The table has some 190,000 clones, 80% to 95% seen once; the top ten hold 1.5% to 2%. The material sequenced was peripheral blood, taken 28 days after the second AZD1222 dose. The receptor set was obtained from an adult who received the AZD1222 COVID-19 vaccine.

The gene calls are TRBV28 and TRBJ1-4; D is ambiguous. Germline V gene data show CDR1 as MDHEN and CDR2 as SYDVKM. V lost 4 bases, J lost 7 bases, and 10 bases lay in between. CDR3 length: 13 amino acids. Here the CDR3 DNA reads TGTGCCAGCAGTTCGGGGAATAGTGAAAAACTGTTTTTT. It yields the protein CASSSGNSEKLFF.

The V gene is TRBV7-9, the J gene TRBJ2-3; D might be TRBD2 (5 bases). Between the trimmed V and J ends, which lost 8 bases and 0 bases, there was a span of 6 bases. CDR3 length equals 12 residues. Germline CDR1 SEHNR, CDR2 FQNEAQ (reference sequence). The CDR3 spells CASGLSTDTQYF. The DNA of the CDR3 is TGTGCCAGCGGACTGAGCACAGATACGCAGTATTTT.

The CDR3 is CSATQGWEQFF. The CDR3 bases are TGCAGTGCTACGCAGGGGTGGGAGCAGTTCTTC. The rearrangement uses TRBV20-1 and TRBJ2-1; D possibly corresponds to TRBD1 (6 bases). V was trimmed by 4 bases and J by 10 bases, leaving 11 bases between them. Germline values: CDR1 DFQATT, CDR2 SNEGSKA (reference sequence). The CDR3 is 11 residues long.

This clone was observed a single time. The V call is TRBV12-3 or TRBV12-4, the J call TRBJ1-2; D may be TRBD1 (6 bases). This CDR3 is built from 13 residues. Trimming cost V 7 bases and J 4 bases, with 13 bases left between them. The CDR3 region is CASNLRGSYGYTF. CDR3 nucleotides: TGTGCCAGCAACCTAAGGGGGTCCTATGGCTACACCTTC.

This chain uses TRBV5-1 with TRBJ2-3; a weak D match, TRBD1 (7 bases). CDR3 size: 15 residues. CDR1 is SGHRS and CDR2 is YFSETQ in the germline V gene. Trimming took 1 base from V and 4 from J, leaving 13 bases between them. The DNA for the CDR3 is TGCGCCAGCAGCTTGCAGGCAGGGGGGCCAGATACGCAGTATTTT. Its translation: CASSLQAGGPDTQYF.

The chain joins TRBV11-3 to TRBJ2-2; D is unclear. The V gene's germline CDR1 is SGHNT and CDR2 YENEEA. The V gene lost 0 bases and the J gene lost 0 bases, with 5 bases spanning the gap. CDR3 length: 15 amino acids. The CDR3 is CASSLEYPNTGELFF. DNA of the CDR3: TGTGCCAGCAGCTTAGAGTACCCGAACACCGGGGAGCTGTTTTTT.

The chain carries TRBV5-1 and TRBJ2-3; D is ambiguous. The CDR3 consists of 13 residues. With 0 bases removed from V and 8 bases from J, the gap between germline ends came to 10 bases. Per the germline V gene, CDR1 is SGHRS and CDR2 is YFSETQ. The CDR3 spells CASSLEESGTQYF. The CDR3 nucleotides are TGCGCCAGCAGCTTGGAGGAATCTGGTACGCAGTATTTT.

V and J are TRBV18 and TRBJ1-2, with D possibly matching TRBD1 (5 bases). The CDR3 runs 13 residues. Germline assignment: CDR1 KGHSH and CDR2 LQKENI. Trimming removed 3 bases from V and 4 bases from J, with 9 bases in between. Here the CDR3 DNA reads TGTGCCAGCTCACCCGGGACCGCCTATGGCTACACCTTC. This sequence encodes CASSPGTAYGYTF.

V is TRBV4-1 and J is TRBJ1-1; 9 bases are a match to TRBD1. Germline V CDR1 and CDR2: MGHRA, YSYEKL. V lost 3 bases and J lost 7; bases outside the gene matches: 15. The CDR3 covers 17 residues. The CDR3 DNA follows: TGCGCCAGCAGCCACAGTGGCCGGGACAGGGCTTTTTTTGAAGCTTTCTTT. It encodes CASSHSGRDRAFFEAFF.

V usage is TRBV27 and J usage is TRBJ2-3, with 7 bases that match TRBD1. This CDR3 spans 15 amino acids. After removal of 2 bases from V and 0 bases from J, the junction contained 2 bases not matched to a gene. The germline gives CDR1 MNHEY, CDR2 SMNVEV (reference sequence). In DNA, the CDR3 is TGTGCCAGCAGTTTAAAGGGGGCGAGCACAGATACGCAGTATTTT. It codes for CASSLKGASTDTQYF.

This chain uses TRBV5-6 with TRBJ2-5; D uncertain. The length of the CDR3 is 13 residues. V lost 1 base to trimming and J lost 4 bases, with 8 bases between them. Germline V lookup: CDR1 SGHDT, CDR2 YYEEEE. The CDR3 loop is CASSLRSGETQYF. The CDR3 bases are TGTGCCAGCAGCTTGAGGTCAGGAGAGACCCAGTACTTC.

This chain connects TRBV10-1 to TRBJ2-2, with 9 bases identical to TRBD1. The CDR3 loop spans 14 amino acids. Germline CDR1 and CDR2: WNHNN and SYGVQD (reference sequence). V shed 3 bases and J 5 bases; nucleotides not matched to a gene: 1. CDR3 in amino acids: CASSDGQGTGELFF. The DNA for the CDR3 is TGCGCCAGCAGTGATGGACAGGGGACCGGGGAGCTGTTTTTT.

The chain combines TRBV5-1 with TRBJ2-3; 14 nucleotides line up with TRBD2. V gave up 4 bases and J gave up 4 bases; unmatched junction bases: 8. Germline V CDR1 and CDR2: SGHRS, YFSETQ. CDR3 length equals 17 residues. This CDR3 reads CASSPVLGLAGADTQYF. CDR3 coding DNA: TGCGCCAGCAGCCCCGTCTTGGGACTAGCGGGAGCAGATACGCAGTATTTT.

The V gene is TRBV28, the J gene TRBJ1-4; TRBD1 agrees at 8 bases. This CDR3 comprises 13 residues. V lost 8 bases to trimming and J lost 8 bases; unmatched junction nucleotides: 7. CDR1 and CDR2 (germline): MDHEN, SYDVKM. CDR3 protein: CASYGQGVEKLFF. The CDR3 DNA sequence: TGTGCCAGCTATGGACAGGGAGTCGAAAAACTGTTTTTT.

V gene TRBV6-5 combines with J gene TRBJ1-5; D is ambiguous. This CDR3 is 13 amino acids long. Trimming removed 6 bases at V and 3 bases at J, with 9 bases between. CDR1 MNHEY and CDR2 SVGAGI come from the germline V gene. This CDR3 reads CASSLDPNQPQHF. Here the CDR3 DNA reads TGTGCCAGCAGCCTAGATCCCAATCAGCCCCAGCATTTT.

The sample holds one count of this clone. This rearrangement joins TRBV30 to TRBJ1-1; no definite D call. Germline V gives CDR1 GTSNPN, CDR2 SVGIG (reference sequence). This CDR3 region has 12 residues. V was clipped by 8 bases and J by 1 base, with 11 bases between them. For the CDR3, the DNA is TGTGCCGGCAGGCGACAGAACACTGAAGCTTTCTTT. As protein: CAGRRQNTEAFF.